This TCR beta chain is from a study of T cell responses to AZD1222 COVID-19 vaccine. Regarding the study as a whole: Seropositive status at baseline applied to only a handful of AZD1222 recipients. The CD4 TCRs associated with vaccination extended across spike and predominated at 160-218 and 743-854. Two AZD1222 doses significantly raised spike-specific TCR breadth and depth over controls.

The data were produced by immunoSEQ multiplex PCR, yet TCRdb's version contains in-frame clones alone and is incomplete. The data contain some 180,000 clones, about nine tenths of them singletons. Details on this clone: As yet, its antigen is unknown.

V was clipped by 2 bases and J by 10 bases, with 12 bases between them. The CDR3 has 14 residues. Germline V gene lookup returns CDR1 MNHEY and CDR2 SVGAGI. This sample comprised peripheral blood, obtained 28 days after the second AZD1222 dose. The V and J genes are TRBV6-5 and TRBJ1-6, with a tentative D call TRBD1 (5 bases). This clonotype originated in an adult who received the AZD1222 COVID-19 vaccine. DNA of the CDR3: TGTGCCAGCAGTTACGTGTCTCGGGGGTCACCCCTCCACTTT. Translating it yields CASSYVSRGSPLHF.